One TCR beta chain is described in this entry. The antigen is not known. This specimen comes from a study of lymphopenia after photon versus proton radiotherapy. The table came from immunoSEQ multiplex PCR; TCRdb's copy has only in-frame clones and leaves some out. The sample contains 89,000 or so clones, around four fifths of which appear only once. General study results and limits: Only patients who died were analyzed for survival; proton advantage is unproven. Relative stability marked proton patients; photon patients lost diversity and naive cells. A bigger post-nadir fall in TCR diversity correlated inversely with survival time in deceased patients. Post-nadir diversity loss with photons came from oligoclonal expansion, particularly CD8+ Temra cells.

The sample consisted of peripheral blood, taken from a patient treated with proton-based radiotherapy. This TCR was recovered from a man aged 55 to 70 with pancreatic cancer.

CDR3 sequence reads: CASSVGGEGNNEQFF. The CDR3 DNA reads as TGTGCCAGCAGTGTCGGGGGAGAGGGTAACAATGAGCAGTTCTTC. The chain employs TRBV2 and TRBJ2-1; the D gene is possibly TRBD2 (6 bases). Germline V CDR1 and CDR2: SNHLY, FYNNEI. This CDR3 has 15 residues. V was pared by 4 bases and J by 5 bases, with 15 bases between.